Given below is one T cell receptor beta chain in context. The data derive from a study of blood T cell repertoires in COVID-19. On the study more broadly: Donors in the United States, Italy and Spain gave samples during acute or convalescent COVID-19. Sources were T cells, B-cell-depleted T cells, or PBMCs; the material itself was cDNA or gDNA.

Using immunoSEQ multiplex PCR, the repertoire was profiled, and TCRdb retains in-frame clones only, with some absent. The sample records tens of thousands of clones, 80% to 90% being singletons. This CDR3 comprises 15 residues. The V gene lost 3 bases and the J gene lost 5 bases, with 16 bases spanning the gap. Per the germline V gene, CDR1 is SGHDT and CDR2 is YYEEEE. The sequenced sample consisted of peripheral blood. This sequence joins TRBV5-6 and TRBJ2-3, with a tentative D call TRBD2 (5 bases). The sequence derives from an elderly woman with active or convalescent COVID-19. The CDR3 spells CASSSPSGVIDTQYF. Written as DNA, the CDR3 is TGTGCCAGCAGCTCCCCATCCGGGGTGATAGATACGCAGTATTTT. The full variable domain, in which reference TRBV5-6 and TRBJ2-3 provide the parts outside the CDR3, is DAGVTQSPTHLIKTRGQQVTLRCSPKSGHDTVSWYQQALGQGPQFIFQYYEEEERQRGNFPDRFSGHQFPNYSSELNVNALLLGDSALYLCASSSPSGVIDTQYFGPGTRLTVL.